The present T cell receptor (beta chain) was sequenced within a study of blood T cell repertoires in COVID-19. Libraries were prepared by immunoSEQ multiplex PCR; TCRdb keeps only in-frame clonotypes and omits some of them. Here the sample spans 56,000 or so clones, 85% to 90% being singletons. J was trimmed by 5 bases and V by 5 bases; bases with no gene match: 10. Germline CDR1 is LNHDA and CDR2 is SQIVND (reference sequence). The CDR3 totals 16 residues. Sequenced input: peripheral blood. The chain couples TRBV19 to TRBJ2-5, with 11 bases identical to TRBD2. This TCR was sampled from a human donor in a cohort sampled during active COVID-19. CDR3 coding DNA: TGTGCCAGTAGTCCAACTAGCGGGGGTGCCGTGGAGACCCAGTACTTC. It is translated as CASSPTSGGAVETQYF.